These 8 T cell receptor beta chains were all obtained from the same sample, sequenced in a study of T cell responses to AZD1222 COVID-19 vaccine. TCRdb's copy holds only in-frame clones and misses some; the assay was immunoSEQ multiplex PCR. The sample records more than 140,000 clones, about 91% being singletons. Material: peripheral blood, obtained on day 0 of MenACWY control vaccination. Receptors originate from an adult in good health.

V usage is TRBV24-1 and J usage is TRBJ2-1; 10 bases agree with TRBD2. Germline V gene data show CDR1 as KGHDR and CDR2 as SFDVKD. This CDR3 spans 20 amino acids. V was pared by 0 bases and J by 6 bases, with 16 bases of the junction left unmatched. Here the CDR3 reads CATSDLRASGSLLAGNEQFF. For the CDR3, the DNA is TGTGCCACCAGTGATTTGAGGGCTAGCGGGAGTTTACTAGCAGGCAATGAGCAGTTCTTC.

The chain recombines TRBV2 with TRBJ2-5; D gene unclear. V lost 3 bases and J lost 7, with 15 bases in between. The CDR3 is 14 residues long. Germline CDR1 is SNHLY and CDR2 is FYNNEI. In DNA form, the CDR3 reads TGTGCCAGCAGTGAGGAGTTAGGCGGAGTGACCCAGTACTTC. Its protein is CASSEELGGVTQYF.

This sequence joins TRBV30 and TRBJ1-3; 8 bases align to TRBD1. CDR3 length equals 15 residues. Germline V CDR1 and CDR2: GTSNPN, SVGIG (reference sequence). The junction had 4 bases not matched to a gene; V was cut back by 2 bases and J by 1 base. The CDR3 spells CAWSLTGGSGNTIYF. As DNA, the CDR3 is TGTGCCTGGAGTTTAACAGGGGGATCTGGAAACACCATATATTTT.

The J gene is TRBJ1-6, the V gene TRBV2, with D uncertain. Deletions cut 7 bases from V and 7 bases from J, with 14 bases between. CDR1 is SNHLY, CDR2 FYNNEI, per germline. CDR3 size: 14 residues. The CDR3 nucleotides read TGTGCCAGCATGGGCGGAGAGGAGAATTCACCCCTCCACTTT. Translating it yields CASMGGEENSPLHF.

This clone was observed once. J is TRBJ1-2 and V is TRBV5-5; 7 bases map to TRBD1. V dropped 0 bases and J dropped 1; count of bases not matched to a gene: 9. The CDR3 totals 17 residues. The V gene's germline CDR1 is SGHKS and CDR2 YYEKEE (reference sequence). CDR3 sequence: CASSLGGQSKFNYGYTF. In DNA form, the CDR3 reads TGTGCCAGCAGCTTGGGGGGACAGTCAAAATTTAACTATGGCTACACCTTC.

The chain links TRBV7-2 to TRBJ2-2; 11 nucleotides agree with TRBD2. This CDR3 has 15 amino acids. The V and J ends lost 4 bases and 5 bases, in that order; junction bases with no gene match: 3. Germline loops: CDR1 SGHTA, CDR2 FQGNSA. The CDR3 bases are TGTGCCAGCAGCTCGGGACTAGCGGTAACCGGGGAGCTGTTTTTT. Its translation is CASSSGLAVTGELFF. Full variable domain (missing parts from reference TRBV7-2 and TRBJ2-2): GAGVSQSPSNKVTEKGKDVELRCDPISGHTALYWYRQSLGQGLEFLIYFQGNSAPDKSGLPSDRFSAERTGGSVSTLTIQRTQQEDSAVYLCASSSGLAVTGELFFGEGSRLTVL.

The genes are TRBV6-5 and TRBJ2-3; 14 bases map to TRBD2. This CDR3 contains 15 residues. V dropped 7 bases and J dropped 3; count of bases not matched to a gene: 3. Germline V gene lookup returns CDR1 MNHEY and CDR2 SVGAGI. CDR3 bases: TGTGCCAGCAATCGACTAGCGGGAGGGACAGATACGCAGTATTTT. Translation gives CASNRLAGGTDTQYF.

The chain uses TRBV7-3 and TRBJ1-6; weak D call: TRBD1 (6 bases). Looked up from germline, CDR1 is SGHTA and CDR2 is FQGTGA. The length of the CDR3 is 16 residues. With 5 bases removed from V and 9 bases from J, the gap between germline ends came to 20 bases. The chain's CDR3 is CASSPRAGGGSSPLHF. The CDR3 DNA reads as TGTGCCAGCAGCCCCCGGGCGGGGGGCGGGAGTTCACCCCTCCACTTT.